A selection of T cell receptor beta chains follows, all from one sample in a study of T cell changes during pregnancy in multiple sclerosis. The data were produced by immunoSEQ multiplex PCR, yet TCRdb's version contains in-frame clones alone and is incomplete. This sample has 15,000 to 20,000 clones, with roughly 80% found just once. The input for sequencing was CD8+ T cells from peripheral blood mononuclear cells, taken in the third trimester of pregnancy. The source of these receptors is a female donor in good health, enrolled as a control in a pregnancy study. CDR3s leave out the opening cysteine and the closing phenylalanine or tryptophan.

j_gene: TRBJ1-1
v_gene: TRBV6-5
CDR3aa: ASNQGGRLNTEAF

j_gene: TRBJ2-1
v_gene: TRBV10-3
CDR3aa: AISGVIAGSSYNEQF

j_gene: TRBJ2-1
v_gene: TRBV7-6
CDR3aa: ASSLGLAGTSSYNEQF

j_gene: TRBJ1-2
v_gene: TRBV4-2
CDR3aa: ASSHPRAGRVGGVYGYT

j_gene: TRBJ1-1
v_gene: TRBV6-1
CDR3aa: ASSEIVVQNTEAF

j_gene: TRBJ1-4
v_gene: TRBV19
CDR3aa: ASSADRANEKLF

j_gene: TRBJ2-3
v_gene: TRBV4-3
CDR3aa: ASSRLATDTQY

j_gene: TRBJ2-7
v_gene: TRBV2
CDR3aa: ASSEARRTLRGEQY

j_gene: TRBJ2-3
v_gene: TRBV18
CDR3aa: ASSRDTTDTQY

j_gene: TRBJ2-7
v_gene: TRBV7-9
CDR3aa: ASSGDRLLDEQY

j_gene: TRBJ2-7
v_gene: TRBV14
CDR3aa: ASSHGTWGSEQY

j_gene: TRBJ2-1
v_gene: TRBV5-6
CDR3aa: ASTLRDTNNEQF

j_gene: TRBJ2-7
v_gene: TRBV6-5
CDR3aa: ASSYGTGVTREQY

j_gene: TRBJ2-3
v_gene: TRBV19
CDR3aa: ASSSGPRTSGGLGTDTQY

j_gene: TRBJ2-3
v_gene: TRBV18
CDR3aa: ASSPPVRGGSTDTQY

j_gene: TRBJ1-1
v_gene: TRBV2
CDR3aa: ASSVGDSTEAF

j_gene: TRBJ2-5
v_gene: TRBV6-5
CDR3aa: ASSPVQALQETQY

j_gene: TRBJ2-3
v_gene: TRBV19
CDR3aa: ASSTVIRQY

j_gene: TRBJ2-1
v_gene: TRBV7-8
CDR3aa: ASSLDEGNEQF

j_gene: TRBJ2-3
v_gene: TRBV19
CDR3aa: ASSILEMGGLVTDTQY

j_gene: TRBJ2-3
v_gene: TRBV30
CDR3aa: AWQGGATDTQY

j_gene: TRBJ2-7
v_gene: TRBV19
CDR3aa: ASSAATSGAYEQY

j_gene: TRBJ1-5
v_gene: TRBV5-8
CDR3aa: ASSAGTGSGSNQPQH

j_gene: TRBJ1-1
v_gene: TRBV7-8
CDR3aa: ASSLAGKNTEAF

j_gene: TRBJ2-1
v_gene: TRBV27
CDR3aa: ASSPVPGLAGVYNEQF

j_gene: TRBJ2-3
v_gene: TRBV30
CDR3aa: AWNLAGGTDTQY

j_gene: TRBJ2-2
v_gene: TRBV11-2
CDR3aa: ASSSGQGWTGELF

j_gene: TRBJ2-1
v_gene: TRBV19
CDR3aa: ASSKTGWDEQF

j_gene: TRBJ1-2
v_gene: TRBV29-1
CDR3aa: SVEARYGYT

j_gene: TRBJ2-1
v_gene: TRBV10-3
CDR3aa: AISTPGLGLYNEQF

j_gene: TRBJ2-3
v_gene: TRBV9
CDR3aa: ASRTGTSGSGSTDTQY

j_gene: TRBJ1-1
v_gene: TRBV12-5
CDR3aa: ASALGGDTEAF

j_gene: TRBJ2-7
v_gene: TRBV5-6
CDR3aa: ASSRRGGGWQY

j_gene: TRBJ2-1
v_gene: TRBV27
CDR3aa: ASWTGWGDEQF

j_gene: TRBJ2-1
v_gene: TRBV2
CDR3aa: ASSGWGEEQF

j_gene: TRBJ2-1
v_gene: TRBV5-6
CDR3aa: ASSLLNSGGIEQF

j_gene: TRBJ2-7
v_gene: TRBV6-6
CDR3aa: ASSTLGQGAWEQY

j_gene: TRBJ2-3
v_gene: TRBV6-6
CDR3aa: ASSYSGAGWADTQY

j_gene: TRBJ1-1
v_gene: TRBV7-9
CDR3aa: ATSSQDILATEAF

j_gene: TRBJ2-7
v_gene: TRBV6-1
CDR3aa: ASSKGWGQLYEQY

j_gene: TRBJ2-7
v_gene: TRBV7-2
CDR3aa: ASRGSWPKREQY

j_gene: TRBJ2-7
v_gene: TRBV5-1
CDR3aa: ASSAPGQGAWEQY

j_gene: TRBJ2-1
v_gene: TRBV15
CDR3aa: ATSREGHNEQF

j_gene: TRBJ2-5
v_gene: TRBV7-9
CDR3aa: ASSFPSGKILSQETQY

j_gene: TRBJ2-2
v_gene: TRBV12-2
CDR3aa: ASRLPRGGQTGELF

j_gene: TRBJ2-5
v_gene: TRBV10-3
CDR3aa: AIRLADETQY